One TCR beta chain is described in this entry. Repertoires were generated with immunoSEQ multiplex PCR, while TCRdb's copy carries only in-frame clones and drops some. The sample contains some 2,400,000 clones, almost 96% of which appear only once. This sample was included in a study of shared clonotypes between healthy human individuals. The germline V gene has CDR1 LGHNA and CDR2 YSLEER. V gave up 0 bases and J gave up 0 bases; unmatched junction bases: 8. The CDR3 is 19 residues long. The sequence derives from a man younger than 35 in good health. The genes are TRBV4-3 and TRBJ2-1; TRBD1 matches 10 bases. Source material: naive CD4+ T cells sorted from blood. As to subset: CD45RA+ positively selected. The CDR3 reads CASSQDLTGGVSSYNEQFF. The DNA for the CDR3 is TGCGCCAGCAGCCAAGATTTGACAGGGGGCGTAAGCTCCTACAATGAGCAGTTCTTC.